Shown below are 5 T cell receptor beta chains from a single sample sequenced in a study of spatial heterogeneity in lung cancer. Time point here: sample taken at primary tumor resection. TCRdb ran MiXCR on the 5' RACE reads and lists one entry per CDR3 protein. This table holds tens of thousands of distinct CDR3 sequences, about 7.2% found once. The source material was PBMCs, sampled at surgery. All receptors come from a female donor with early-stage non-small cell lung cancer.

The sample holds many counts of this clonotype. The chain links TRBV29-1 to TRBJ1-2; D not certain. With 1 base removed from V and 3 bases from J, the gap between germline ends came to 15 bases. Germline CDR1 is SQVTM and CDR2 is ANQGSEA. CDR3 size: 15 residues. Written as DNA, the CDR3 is TGCAGCGTTGAAGCCATATTCGGGAACTACTATGGCTACACCTTC. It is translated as CSVEAIFGNYYGYTF.

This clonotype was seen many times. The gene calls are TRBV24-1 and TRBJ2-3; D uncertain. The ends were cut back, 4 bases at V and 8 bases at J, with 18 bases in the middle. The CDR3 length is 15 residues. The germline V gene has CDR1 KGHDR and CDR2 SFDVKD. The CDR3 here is CATSESGPAVGTQYF. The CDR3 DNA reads TGTGCCACCAGTGAGTCCGGACCCGCGGTAGGTACGCAGTATTTT.

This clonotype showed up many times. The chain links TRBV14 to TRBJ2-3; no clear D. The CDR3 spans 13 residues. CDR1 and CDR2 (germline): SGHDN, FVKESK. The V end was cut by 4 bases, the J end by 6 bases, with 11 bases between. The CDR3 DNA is TGTGCCAGCAGCCTTTTCTCCTTGGATACGCAGTATTTT. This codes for CASSLFSLDTQYF. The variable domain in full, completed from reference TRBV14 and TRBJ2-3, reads EAGVTQFPSHSVIEKGQTVTLRCDPISGHDNLYWYRRVMGKEIKFLLHFVKESKQDESGMPNNRFLAERTGGTYSTLKVQPAELEDSGVYFCASSLFSLDTQYFGPGTRLTVL.

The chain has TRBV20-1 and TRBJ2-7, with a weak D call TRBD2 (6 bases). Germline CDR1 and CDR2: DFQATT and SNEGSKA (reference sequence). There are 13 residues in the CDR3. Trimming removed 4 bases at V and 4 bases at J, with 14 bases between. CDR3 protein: CSAKTGVRYEQYF. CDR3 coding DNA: TGCAGTGCTAAGACGGGAGTACGGTACGAGCAGTACTTC.

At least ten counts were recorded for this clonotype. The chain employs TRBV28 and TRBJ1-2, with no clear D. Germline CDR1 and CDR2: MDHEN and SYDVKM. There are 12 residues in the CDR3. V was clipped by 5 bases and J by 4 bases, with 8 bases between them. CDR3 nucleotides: TGTGCCAGCAGTGACGGGATCTATGGCTACACCTTC. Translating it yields CASSDGIYGYTF.